This T cell receptor (beta chain) is drawn from a study of shared clonotypes between healthy human individuals. Germline CDR1 and CDR2: KGHSH and LQKENI. The CDR3 sequence is 14 residues long. V shed 3 bases and J shed 3 bases, with 12 bases lying between them. As defined, naive CD8 cells were CD45RO-negative and positively selected for CCR7, with terminally differentiated effector memory CD45RA+ cells excluded. Profiling relied on immunoSEQ multiplex PCR, and the TCRdb table lists in-frame clones only, not all of them. The repertoire consists of just over 2,000,000 clones, with about 95% occurring once and the leading ten covering about 1.1%.

This clonotype was sampled from a young man in good health. This rearrangement joins TRBV18 to TRBJ2-7, with TRBD1 as a possible D gene (6 bases). The sample taken for sequencing was naive CD8+ T cells sorted from blood. The CDR3 reads CASSPAAGDYEQYF. DNA of the CDR3: TGTGCCAGCTCACCGGCGGCAGGGGACTACGAGCAGTACTTC.